This TCR beta chain was documented in a study of blood T cell repertoires in COVID-19. The overall study: Whether acute or convalescent, the COVID-19 samples came from the United States, Italy and Spain. From T cells, B-cell-depleted T cells, or PBMCs came the material, which was cDNA or gDNA.

Original analysis: It was from reference gene primer amplification that nucleated cell counts were estimated. The assay was immunoSEQ multiplex PCR, and TCRdb's table has in-frame clones only and misses some. V, J and clone size derive from that table, while D and trimming were established from the DNA sequence. Of about 190,000 clones detected, less than 80% appear once; the ten largest clones hold roughly an eighth. CDR3 size: 16 residues. The V gene's germline CDR1 is MNHNS and CDR2 SASEGT. The trim removed 5 bases at V and 0 bases at J, leaving 7 bases unmatched. The TCR was taken from a woman aged 45-59 years with acute or convalescent COVID-19. V gene TRBV6-1 combines with J gene TRBJ1-1; 9 nucleotides line up with TRBD1. Source material: peripheral blood. The CDR3 DNA reads as TGTGCCAGCAGTAAAGGACAGGGGTTAATGAACACTGAAGCTTTCTTT. Protein product: CASSKGQGLMNTEAFF.